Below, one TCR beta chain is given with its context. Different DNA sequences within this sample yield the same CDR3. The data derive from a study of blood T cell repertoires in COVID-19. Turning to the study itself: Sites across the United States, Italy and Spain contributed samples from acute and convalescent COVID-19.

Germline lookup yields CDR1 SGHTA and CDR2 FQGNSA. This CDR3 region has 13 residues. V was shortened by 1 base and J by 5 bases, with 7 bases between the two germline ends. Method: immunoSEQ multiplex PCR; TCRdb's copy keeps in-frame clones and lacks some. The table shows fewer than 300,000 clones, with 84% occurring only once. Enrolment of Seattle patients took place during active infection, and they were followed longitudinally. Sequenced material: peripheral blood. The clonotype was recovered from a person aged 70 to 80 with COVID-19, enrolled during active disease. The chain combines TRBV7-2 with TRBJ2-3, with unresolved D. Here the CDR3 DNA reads TGTGCCAGCAGCTTAGACCCAGGAGATACGCAGTATTTT. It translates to CASSLDPGDTQYF. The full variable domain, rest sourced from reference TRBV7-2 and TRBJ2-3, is GAGVSQSPSNKVTEKGKDVELRCDPISGHTALYWYRQSLGQGLEFLIYFQGNSAPDKSGLPSDRFSAERTGGSVSTLTIQRTQQEDSAVYLCASSLDPGDTQYFGPGTRLTVL.